The source of this TCR beta chain is a study of shared clonotypes between healthy human individuals. From germline, CDR1 is ENHRY and CDR2 SYGVKD. V was cut by 2 bases and J by 1 base, with 11 bases left in between. The length of the CDR3 is 16 residues. It was at deep level that the assay was run. Sequenced by immunoSEQ multiplex PCR; TCRdb stores in-frame clones only, minus some. The sample contains approximately 1,500,000 clones, 95% to 99% of which appear only once. The sequenced sample consisted of naive CD4+ T cells sorted from blood. The sample's subset: CD45RA+ positively selected. The source of this sequence is a man between 25 and 39 years old in good health. The gene calls are TRBV10-3 and TRBJ2-2; tentative D call: TRBD1 (6 bases). CDR3 sequence (DNA): TGTGCCATCAGTGAGGGAGCGACAGGGAACACCGGGGAGCTGTTTTTT. Protein: CAISEGATGNTGELFF.